Below are 14 T cell receptor beta chains sequenced from a single sample in a study of shared T cell receptors in the human thymus (dated by TCRdb to the early 2020s). The library was built by means of the immunoSEQ multiplex PCR assay. This is the immuneACCESS table as TCRdb keeps it, with only in-frame sequences that have V and J called. A part of the clones is gone; compared with another copy, unresolved V genes explain less than half, and the rest is unexplained. For this sample there are about 730,000 clones; 70% to 90% appear just once. In total, the top ten clones hold approximately 0.01% of the sample. The same sample was also studied in work on human thymus T cells.

Sequencing input: thymocytes. These receptors came from a girl in the first two years of life with a congenital heart defect. Donor details come from another sample of the same person, matched by shared clones.

V usage is TRBV28 and J usage is TRBJ1-2, with TRBD1 matching over 8 bases. Trimming cost V 5 bases and J 7 bases; bases outside gene matches: 9. The CDR3 is 14 residues long. The germline gives CDR1 MDHEN, CDR2 SYDVKM. The CDR3 loop is CASSGQTGVFGYTF. The CDR3 DNA reads TGTGCCAGCAGTGGTCAGACAGGGGTCTTTGGCTACACCTTC.

The chain couples TRBV4-2 to TRBJ1-5; D perhaps matches TRBD1 (6 bases). The CDR3 consists of 15 residues. The germline gives CDR1 LGHNA, CDR2 YNFKEQ. Trimming removed 0 bases at V and 2 bases at J, with 8 bases between. The CDR3 nucleotides read TGTGCCAGCAGCCAAGACAACAGGGGCAATCAGCCCCAGCATTTT. Residues: CASSQDNRGNQPQHF.

The chain couples TRBV18 to TRBJ1-5; perhaps TRBD1 as D (5 bases). This CDR3 region has 18 residues. From germline, CDR1 is KGHSH and CDR2 LQKENI. The V end lost 0 bases, the J end lost 4 bases, and 19 bases lay between the germline ends. CDR3 bases: TGTGCCAGCTCACCACCGGGGGACTGGGGCGCTAATAATCAGCCCCAGCATTTT. Translation gives CASSPPGDWGANNQPQHF. Complete variable domain (other parts from reference TRBV18 and TRBJ1-5): NAGVMQNPRHLVRRRGQEARLRCSPMKGHSHVYWYRQLPEEGLKFMVYLQKENIIDESGMPKERFSAEFPKEGPSILRIQQVVRGDSAAYFCASSPPGDWGANNQPQHFGDGTRLSIL.

This clone was detected only a few times. The genes are TRBV5-1 and TRBJ1-1; unclear D gene. V was clipped by 2 bases and J by 0 bases, with 11 bases between them. Germline V gene sequence: CDR1 SGHRS, CDR2 YFSETQ. CDR3 length equals 15 residues. The CDR3 here is CASSLWADLNTEAFF. CDR3 DNA: TGCGCCAGCAGCTTATGGGCAGACCTGAACACTGAAGCTTTCTTT.

The gene calls are TRBV9 and TRBJ1-1; 9 bases line up with TRBD1. Germline V gene data show CDR1 as SGDLS and CDR2 as YYNGEE. This CDR3 has 15 amino acids. V lost 0 bases, J lost 4 bases, and 4 bases stayed unmatched. The CDR3: CASSVAGQGFTEAFF. For the CDR3, the DNA is TGTGCCAGCAGCGTAGCGGGACAGGGATTCACTGAAGCTTTCTTT.

The J gene is TRBJ1-1, the V gene TRBV5-8; 10 bases map to TRBD1. This CDR3 contains 17 residues. J was trimmed by 2 bases and V by 2 bases; bases with no gene match: 9. CDR1 and CDR2 from the germline V gene are SGHTS and YDEGEE. The CDR3 spells CASSLGTGAGGNTEAFF. The CDR3 coding sequence is TGTGCCAGCAGCTTAGGGACAGGGGCTGGCGGCAACACTGAAGCTTTCTTT.

This chain joins TRBV1 and TRBJ2-7; TRBD2, the table's D call, was not compared with the DNA. TRBV1 is a known pseudogene. There are 16 residues in the CDR3. The CDR3 nucleotides are TGCACCAGCAGCCAAGATTTTCCCCGAGGTTGCTGCGAGCAGTACTTC. Its protein is CTSSQDFPRGCCEQYF.

The chain employs TRBV5-6 and TRBJ2-7; TRBD2 matches at 12 bases. Germline V gene lookup returns CDR1 SGHDT and CDR2 YYEEEE. J was trimmed by 4 bases and V by 4 bases; bases with no gene match: 9. This CDR3 comprises 16 residues. The CDR3 sequence: CASSPLAGGPVYEQYF. In nucleotides, the CDR3 is TGTGCCAGCAGCCCTCTAGCGGGGGGGCCGGTTTACGAGCAGTACTTC.

The chain links TRBV7-2 to TRBJ2-5; perhaps TRBD1 as D (5 bases). Germline-derived CDR1 and CDR2 are SGHTA and FQGNSA. Trimming shortened V by 2 bases and J by 5 bases, and 21 bases separated the two germline ends. The CDR3 runs 17 residues. In DNA form, the CDR3 reads TGTGCCAGCAGCTTAAGTTTTGAGACAGCCTCTAACGAGACCCAGTACTTC. As protein: CASSLSFETASNETQYF.

This clone has just a few counts. The J gene is TRBJ1-2, the V gene TRBV4-1; 10 bases are shared with TRBD1. The germline V gene encodes CDR1 MGHRA and CDR2 YSYEKL. The trim removed 0 bases at V and 5 bases at J, leaving 12 bases unmatched. The length of the CDR3 is 18 residues. The CDR3 here is CASSQEKKDRGREYGYTF. The CDR3 bases are TGCGCCAGCAGCCAAGAGAAAAAAGACAGGGGGCGCGAGTATGGCTACACCTTC.

The rearrangement joins TRBV30 to TRBJ2-2; a weak D match, TRBD1 (5 bases). This CDR3 spans 16 amino acids. Trimming removed 2 bases at V and 3 bases at J, with 16 bases between. From germline, CDR1 is GTSNPN and CDR2 SVGIG (reference sequence). CDR3: CAWSLLRVLDTGELFF. CDR3 nucleotides: TGTGCCTGGAGTCTTCTCAGGGTATTGGACACCGGGGAGCTGTTTTTT.

V usage is TRBV7-9 and J usage is TRBJ2-7; 11 bases fit TRBD2. Germline CDR1 and CDR2: SEHNR and FQNEAQ (reference sequence). The CDR3 loop spans 15 amino acids. J was trimmed by 7 bases and V by 0 bases; bases with no gene match: 5. CDR3 in DNA: TGTGCCAGCAGCTTAGCCTTTTCTAGCGGGGGGGAGCAGTACTTC. Translating gives CASSLAFSSGGEQYF.

The genes are TRBV2 and TRBJ1-1; D not resolved. CDR1 and CDR2 from the germline V gene are SNHLY and FYNNEI. The CDR3 has 12 residues. Trimming pared 10 bases from V and 1 base from J, leaving 10 bases between. The CDR3 bases are TGTGCCACCCCCCCCCAGAACACTGAAGCTTTCTTT. Amino acids: CATPPQNTEAFF.

This chain uses TRBV7-6 with TRBJ1-6; a possible D gene is TRBD1 (6 bases). CDR3 length: 14 amino acids. Germline V CDR1 and CDR2: SGHVS, FNYEAQ. Trimming pared 2 bases from V and 15 bases from J, leaving 17 bases between. CDR3 region: CASSLNPKDRFLHF. Written as DNA, the CDR3 is TGTGCCAGCAGCTTAAACCCGAAGGACAGATTCCTCCACTTT.